Below, 24 T cell receptor beta chains from the same sample are listed, as sequenced in a study of T cells after yellow fever vaccination. TCRdb analysed the 5' RACE reads with MiXCR anew, one entry per CDR3 protein. The sample comprises some 300,000 distinct CDR3 sequences, around 11% of which are singletons, and about 3.3% rests with the top ten. The material was CD4+ T cells sorted from PBMCs, obtained 45 days after the yellow fever booster vaccination. These receptors all come from a man aged 18 to 29 who received the YFV17D yellow fever vaccine.

This clonotype came up a few times. The chain has TRBV6-2 or TRBV6-3 and TRBJ1-1; weak D call: TRBD1 (5 bases). Looked up from germline, CDR1 is MNHEY and CDR2 is SVGEGT. V was shortened by 4 bases and J by 3 bases, with 21 bases between the two germline ends. CDR3 length: 17 residues. As DNA, the CDR3 is TGTGCCAGCAGTTCCTATGCCCTCCAGGGTAGGGACACTGAAGCTTTCTTT. The encoded protein is CASSSYALQGRDTEAFF.

The chain has TRBV20-1 and TRBJ1-2, with 9 bases lining up with TRBD1. V lost 2 bases to trimming and J lost 2 bases; unmatched junction nucleotides: 12. Germline V gene sequence: CDR1 DFQATT, CDR2 SNEGSKA (reference sequence). The CDR3 extends over 17 amino acids. CDR3 nucleotide sequence: TGCAGTGCTAGACTTGTCGGGGACAGGGACCTCAACTATGGCTACACCTTC. Translated, it gives CSARLVGDRDLNYGYTF.

This clonotype showed up just a few times. DNA of the CDR3: TGTGCCAGCAGCCTGAGGCTACAGGGGCAGGGTGAAAAACTGTTTTTT. This translates into CASSLRLQGQGEKLFF. This rearrangement joins TRBV11-2 to TRBJ1-4; 7 nucleotides match TRBD1. Germline assignment: CDR1 SGHAT and CDR2 FQNNGV. The CDR3 covers 16 residues. The ends lost 5 bases at V and 7 bases at J; junction bases unmatched: 13.

The V call is TRBV19, the J call TRBJ1-1; D might be TRBD1 (6 bases). The CDR3 loop spans 14 amino acids. V was cut by 7 bases and J by 1 base, with 13 bases left in between. Per germline, CDR1 LNHDA and CDR2 SQIVND (reference sequence). The DNA of the CDR3 is TGTGCCAGTATTCCCAGGGGCTCGAACACTGAAGCTTTCTTT. It encodes CASIPRGSNTEAFF.

Only a few counts were recorded for this clonotype. Here the CDR3 reads CASTKTILAGNTDTQYF. The CDR3 bases are TGTGCCAGCACTAAAACGATTCTAGCGGGGAACACAGATACGCAGTATTTT. The V call is TRBV11-2, the J call TRBJ2-3, with TRBD2 matching 9 bases. The CDR3 runs 17 residues. V gave up 7 bases and J gave up 2 bases; unmatched junction bases: 13. Germline loops: CDR1 SGHAT, CDR2 FQNNGV.

The chain links TRBV11-2 to TRBJ2-1; 8 bases fit TRBD2. Germline V gives CDR1 SGHAT, CDR2 FQNNGV. The junction had 10 bases not matched to a gene; V was cut back by 6 bases and J by 6 bases. This CDR3 is built from 15 residues. CDR3 sequence reads: CASRTVSGGANEQFF. The CDR3 nucleotides read TGTGCCAGCAGAACCGTCAGCGGGGGAGCCAATGAGCAGTTCTTC. Together with reference TRBV11-2 and TRBJ2-1, the CDR3 gives the full variable domain: EAGVAQSPRYKIIEKRQSVAFWCNPISGHATLYWYQQILGQGPKLLIQFQNNGVVDDSQLPKDRFSAERLKGVDSTLKIQPAKLEDSAVYLCASRTVSGGANEQFFGPGTRLTVL.

This clonotype was recorded a few times. Here the CDR3 DNA reads TGTGCCAGCAGTCCTTCCCCCCTGGAATCGAGTGAGCAGTTCTTC. Its protein product is CASSPSPLESSEQFF. The V call is TRBV12-3 or TRBV12-4, the J call TRBJ2-1; the D is unclear. This CDR3 comprises 15 residues. Trimming pared 5 bases from V and 9 bases from J, leaving 20 bases between.

This clonotype has a single count. This chain connects TRBV5-4 to TRBJ2-7, with 10 bases fitting TRBD2. This CDR3 has 15 amino acids. V shed 4 bases, J shed 7 bases, and the junction held 11 bases outside the gene matches. The germline CDR1 and CDR2 sequences are SGHNT and YYREEE (reference sequence). The CDR3 is CASSPGSLAGEEQYV. The CDR3 nucleotides are TGTGCCAGCAGCCCGGGATCGCTAGCGGGGGAAGAGCAGTACGTC.

This clonotype has a handful of counts. V usage is TRBV27 and J usage is TRBJ2-2, with D maybe TRBD1 (6 bases). The V gene's germline CDR1 is MNHEY and CDR2 SMNVEV (reference sequence). The CDR3 totals 15 residues. With 5 bases removed from V and 1 base from J, the gap between germline ends came to 11 bases. The CDR3 region has the DNA TGTGCCAGCAGTGGCAGGGGCTGGAACACCGGGGAGCTGTTTTTT. Translation gives CASSGRGWNTGELFF.

V usage is TRBV4-1 and J usage is TRBJ2-5; D not certain. CDR1 is MGHRA and CDR2 is YSYEKL in the germline V gene. The V end lost 5 bases, the J end lost 1 base, and 8 bases lay between the germline ends. The CDR3 is 13 residues long. The CDR3: CASSTTIQETQYF. CDR3 in DNA: TGCGCCAGCAGCACGACCATCCAAGAGACCCAGTACTTC.

This clonotype was detected a few times. This chain connects TRBV7-2 to TRBJ2-1; TRBD1 might be the D (6 bases). With 6 bases removed from V and 5 bases from J, the gap between germline ends came to 20 bases. Germline values: CDR1 SGHTA, CDR2 FQGNSA. The CDR3 is 16 residues long. The CDR3 DNA reads TGTGCCAGCAGGAAGCGGCCCCAGGGGATCCACAATGAGCAGTTCTTC. This sequence encodes CASRKRPQGIHNEQFF.

This clonotype has just a few counts. The V gene is TRBV5-1, the J gene TRBJ1-2; D uncertain. This CDR3 is 13 amino acids long. V gave up 0 bases and J gave up 5 bases, with 8 bases separating them. Germline V gives CDR1 SGHRS, CDR2 YFSETQ. The CDR3 DNA sequence: TGCGCCAGCAGCTTGGACTGGGGATATGGCTACACCTTC. It encodes CASSLDWGYGYTF.

This clonotype was detected only a few times. The V call is TRBV15, the J call TRBJ2-7; D is ambiguous. Per germline, CDR1 LNHNV and CDR2 YYDKDF (reference sequence). V dropped 0 bases and J dropped 2 bases, with 8 bases sitting between them. This CDR3 has 14 amino acids. In DNA, the CDR3 is TGTGCCACCAGCAGAGATCCAGGCCCCTACGAGCAGTACGTC. Translating gives CATSRDPGPYEQYV.

This clonotype was detected a few times. CDR3 bases: TGTGCCATCACCCCGGGACTAGCGGGGGGGAGCTCCTACGAGCAGTACTTC. Translating it yields CAITPGLAGGSSYEQYF. The chain employs TRBV10-3 and TRBJ2-7; TRBD2 aligns across 16 bases. CDR3 length: 17 residues. V was clipped by 7 bases and J by 0 bases; unmatched bases: 6. Germline values: CDR1 ENHRY, CDR2 SYGVKD.

This chain joins TRBV4-2 and TRBJ2-3; TRBD2 matches 7 bases. The germline V gene encodes CDR1 LGHNA and CDR2 YNFKEQ. The ends lost 2 bases at V and 2 bases at J; junction bases unmatched: 7. The CDR3 totals 16 residues. CDR3 nucleotides: TGTGCCAGCAGCCAAATTGGACTAGAGGTCACAGATACGCAGTATTTT. Translating gives CASSQIGLEVTDTQYF.

The rearrangement joins TRBV6-5 to TRBJ2-7; D is undetermined. The CDR3 sequence is 15 residues long. CDR1 MNHEY and CDR2 SVGAGI come from the germline V gene. Deletions cut 0 bases from V and 0 bases from J, with 9 bases between. The CDR3 nucleotides are TGTGCCAGCAGTTACTCGTCGGTGACCTCCTACGAGCAGTACTTC. Translated, it gives CASSYSSVTSYEQYF.

V and J are TRBV9 and TRBJ2-3; TRBD2 matches 8 bases. CDR1 SGDLS and CDR2 YYNGEE come from the germline V gene. The CDR3 consists of 16 residues. J gave up 2 bases and V 4 bases, and 9 bases lay outside the gene matches. CDR3 DNA: TGTGCCAGCAGCCCTGCAGCGGGGGCCTACACAGATACGCAGTATTTT. It specifies CASSPAAGAYTDTQYF.

This clonotype showed up just a few times. The V gene is TRBV9, the J gene TRBJ2-3, with 7 bases that match TRBD2. Unmatched junction bases numbered 2, after V lost 5 bases and J lost 2 bases. Germline V CDR1 and CDR2: SGDLS, YYNGEE. The CDR3 length is 13 residues. CDR3 bases: TGTGCCAGCAGTGGACTAGTCACAGATACGCAGTATTTT. It specifies CASSGLVTDTQYF.

This chain connects TRBV15 to TRBJ1-1; maybe TRBD1 (5 bases). The CDR3 sequence is 18 residues long. The V and J ends lost 0 bases and 6 bases respectively, with 23 bases between them. Germline V gene sequence: CDR1 LNHNV, CDR2 YYDKDF (reference sequence). The CDR3 sequence is CATSRDPLTGTARPEAFF. CDR3 coding DNA: TGTGCCACCAGCAGAGATCCCTTAACTGGGACCGCGAGACCTGAAGCTTTCTTT.

This clonotype was counted at least ten times. V and J are TRBV2 and TRBJ2-5, with D perhaps TRBD1 (6 bases). Deletions cut 2 bases from V and 1 base from J, with 11 bases between. The germline CDR1 and CDR2 sequences are SNHLY and FYNNEI. This CDR3 contains 15 residues. The CDR3 DNA is TGTGCCAGCAGTGAAAACAGGGTCGCCCAAGAGACCCAGTACTTC. Translating gives CASSENRVAQETQYF.

This clonotype was seen ten or more times. The gene calls are TRBV19 and TRBJ2-7; D is ambiguous. The CDR3 totals 13 residues. Trimming took 4 bases from V and 6 from J, leaving 13 bases between them. The germline V gene encodes CDR1 LNHDA and CDR2 SQIVND (reference sequence). As DNA, the CDR3 is TGTGCCAGTAGTAGAGACTTTCTGGGCGAGCAGTACTTC. Residues: CASSRDFLGEQYF.

This clonotype was counted ten times or more. CDR3 bases: TGTGCCAGCAGCCAAACCGGGGGACAAGAGACCCAGTACTTC. Translated, it gives CASSQTGGQETQYF. The chain joins TRBV3-1 to TRBJ2-5; possible D gene TRBD2, 6 bases. CDR1 is LGHDT and CDR2 is YNNKEL in the germline V gene (reference sequence). The CDR3 length is 14 residues. The V end was cut by 2 bases, the J end by 2 bases, with 9 bases between.

There are many counts of this clonotype. This rearrangement joins TRBV5-1 to TRBJ2-1, with 7 positions matching TRBD2. After removal of 0 bases from V and 8 bases from J, the junction contained 5 bases not matched to a gene. This CDR3 is built from 14 residues. CDR1 and CDR2 (germline): SGHRS, YFSETQ. The CDR3 DNA reads as TGCGCCAGCAGCTTGGAGGCAGGGAGGGATGAGCAGTTCTTC. Its protein is CASSLEAGRDEQFF.

This clonotype was observed a few times. This chain uses TRBV9 with TRBJ2-3; 9 bases line up with TRBD1. There are 16 residues in the CDR3. CDR1 is SGDLS, CDR2 YYNGEE, per germline. The junction had 5 bases not matched to a gene; V was cut back by 0 bases and J by 3 bases. CDR3 bases: TGTGCCAGCAGCGTAGGGCTGGACAGGGGAACAGATACGCAGTATTTT. Protein sequence: CASSVGLDRGTDTQYF.